These T cell receptor beta chains were read from a single sample in a study of T cell repertoires in cytomegalovirus infection. TCRdb reprocessed the reads via MiXCR and lists one record per CDR3 protein. The sample holds 350,000 to 500,000 distinct CDR3 sequences, roughly a third seen once. Sequences were obtained from PBMCs. Every receptor here comes from a human donor in good health (CMV status not recorded). Some clones in this sample may be carry-over from other donors' samples. CDR3s include the opening cysteine and the closing phenylalanine or tryptophan. The order of the fields is V gene, D gene, clone size, J gene, CDR3 DNA, CDR3 protein. The D gene is left open where the match is weak. Where a row states a size, it is once, few, many or the class of an expanded clone; other rows omit it.

V gene: TRBV20-1
D gene: -
clone size: -
J gene: TRBJ1-2
CDR3 DNA: TGCAGTGCTAGTCTTAGATCTCTTACTGGCTACACCTTC
CDR3 protein: CSASLRSLTGYTF

V gene: TRBV11-2
D gene: TRBD1
clone size: -
J gene: TRBJ1-2
CDR3 DNA: TGTGCCAGCAGCTCACCCCTGGACAGGGACATTTTGGGCTACACCTTC
CDR3 protein: CASSSPLDRDILGYTF

V gene: TRBV28
D gene: -
clone size: -
J gene: TRBJ2-7
CDR3 DNA: TGTGTCAGCAGTTCCGACGAGCAGTACTTC
CDR3 protein: CVSSSDEQYF

V gene: TRBV27
D gene: -
clone size: -
J gene: TRBJ1-5
CDR3 DNA: TGTGCCAGCAGCTTGACCGCCAGCCGTACCTTCAATCAGCCCCACCATTTT
CDR3 protein: CASSLTASRTFNQPHHF

V gene: TRBV7-2
D gene: TRBD2
clone size: many
J gene: TRBJ2-4
CDR3 DNA: TGTGCCAGCAGGTTCTCCCTAGCGGGGGGGGGAAACATTCAGTACTTC
CDR3 protein: CASRFSLAGGGNIQYF

V gene: TRBV5-4
D gene: TRBD2
clone size: -
J gene: TRBJ2-4
CDR3 DNA: TGTGCCAGCAGCCCGGTTGGCGGGGGGACCCATTTCAAAAACATTCAGTACTTC
CDR3 protein: CASSPVGGGTHFKNIQYF

V gene: TRBV6-6
D gene: -
clone size: few
J gene: TRBJ2-2
CDR3 DNA: TGTGCCGGGGGCCTTGGGGGTACCGGGGAGCTGTTTTTT
CDR3 protein: CAGGLGGTGELFF

V gene: TRBV29-1
D gene: -
clone size: -
J gene: TRBJ2-3
CDR3 DNA: TGCAGCGCGGGCCAAGGGAGGGATACGCAGTATTTT
CDR3 protein: CSAGQGRDTQYF

V gene: TRBV11-2
D gene: TRBD1
clone size: many
J gene: TRBJ2-1
CDR3 DNA: TGTGCCAGCAGCAAGGGACAGGGGTCCAGACGGTTTGAGCAGTTCTTC
CDR3 protein: CASSKGQGSRRFEQFF

V gene: TRBV6-1
D gene: -
clone size: -
J gene: TRBJ1-4
CDR3 DNA: TGTGCCAGCAGCCCATGGAGGGCTAATGAAAAACTGTTTTTT
CDR3 protein: CASSPWRANEKLFF

V gene: TRBV5-6
D gene: TRBD1
clone size: few
J gene: TRBJ1-1
CDR3 DNA: TGTGCCAGCAGCTCCCTGGACAGGGTGAACACTGAAGCTTTCTTT
CDR3 protein: CASSSLDRVNTEAFF

V gene: TRBV7-2
D gene: -
clone size: -
J gene: TRBJ2-5
CDR3 DNA: TGTGCCAGCAGCCCCCCCGGGGGCCAAGAGACCCAGTACTTC
CDR3 protein: CASSPPGGQETQYF

V gene: TRBV20-1
D gene: -
clone size: few
J gene: TRBJ1-2
CDR3 DNA: TGCAGTGCCCCGGACAGAAAAGTTAACTATGGCTACACCTTC
CDR3 protein: CSAPDRKVNYGYTF

V gene: TRBV7-2
D gene: -
clone size: many
J gene: TRBJ2-7
CDR3 DNA: TGTGCCAGCAGCCGAAGGGCCGGAGTTCCCTACGAGCAGTACTTC
CDR3 protein: CASSRRAGVPYEQYF

V gene: TRBV4-3
D gene: TRBD1
clone size: -
J gene: TRBJ1-2
CDR3 DNA: TGCGCCAGCAGCCTCATAGGGACAGAAGCTAACTATGGCTACACCTTC
CDR3 protein: CASSLIGTEANYGYTF

V gene: TRBV7-9
D gene: -
clone size: many
J gene: TRBJ1-5
CDR3 DNA: TGTGCCAGCAGTTTGGGGGACACCAATCAGCCCCAGCATTTT
CDR3 protein: CASSLGDTNQPQHF

V gene: TRBV28
D gene: -
clone size: -
J gene: TRBJ1-5
CDR3 DNA: TGTGCCAGCAGACAGAGGAGGAATCAGCCCCAGCATTTT
CDR3 protein: CASRQRRNQPQHF

V gene: TRBV6-6
D gene: -
clone size: -
J gene: TRBJ1-5
CDR3 DNA: TGTGCCAGCAGGACTGGGAGGAGCCGTCAGCCCCAGCATTTT
CDR3 protein: CASRTGRSRQPQHF

V gene: TRBV28
D gene: -
clone size: few
J gene: TRBJ1-2
CDR3 DNA: TGTGCCAGCAGCCCCCCGGGAAGGGAGGTTGGCTATGGCTACACCTTC
CDR3 protein: CASSPPGREVGYGYTF

V gene: TRBV4-1
D gene: -
clone size: -
J gene: TRBJ1-6
CDR3 DNA: TGCGCCAGCAGCCACCAAGATCTTATCTCCTATAATTCACCCCTCCACTTT
CDR3 protein: CASSHQDLISYNSPLHF

V gene: TRBV5-6
D gene: TRBD2
clone size: -
J gene: TRBJ2-5
CDR3 DNA: TGTGCCAGCAGCCCCCTGGGGGGTAGCGGGCAAGAGACCCAGTACTTC
CDR3 protein: CASSPLGGSGQETQYF

V gene: TRBV5-4
D gene: -
clone size: -
J gene: TRBJ1-5
CDR3 DNA: TGTGCCAGCAGCTTGTGGGGAAGCTACAATCAGCCCCAGCATTTT
CDR3 protein: CASSLWGSYNQPQHF

V gene: TRBV6-2/TRBV6-3
D gene: -
clone size: many
J gene: TRBJ2-3
CDR3 DNA: TGTGCCAGCAGTTACATCCTGGACAGCACTAGCACAGATACGCAGTATTTT
CDR3 protein: CASSYILDSTSTDTQYF